The 29 T cell receptor beta chains below were found in one sample sequenced in a study of beta chain features in type 1 diabetes. Reverse transcription of all isolated RNA meant that expressed TCRB transcripts were sequenced. Profiled with immunoSEQ multiplex PCR; TCRdb holds only in-frame clones, not every one. This table holds about 230,000 clones, around 9.6% found once. Sequenced input: naive CD4+ T cells from blood. These receptors all come from a woman aged 18-35 years in good health.

Written as DNA, the CDR3 is TGTGCCAGTAGTCTCCCACAGGGGCGCCGTACCGGGGAGCTGTTTTTT. This gives the protein CASSLPQGRRTGELFF. V and J are TRBV19 and TRBJ2-2; 7 bases agree with TRBD1. CDR3 length: 16 amino acids. Germline trimming cut 5 bases from V and 5 bases from J; bases unmatched to any gene: 11. The V gene's germline CDR1 is LNHDA and CDR2 SQIVND (reference sequence).

Worth noting for this clone: Different DNA sequences within this sample yield the same CDR3. The rearrangement links TRBV5-1 to TRBJ1-1; TRBD1 aligns across 11 bases. Germline V gene data show CDR1 as SGHRS and CDR2 as YFSETQ. The CDR3 has 14 residues. V dropped 4 bases and J dropped 4; count of bases not matched to a gene: 3. The chain's CDR3 is CASSPGTGGTEAFF. CDR3 DNA sequence: TGCGCCAGCAGCCCAGGGACAGGGGGCACTGAAGCTTTCTTT.

This chain joins TRBV5-1 and TRBJ1-1; perhaps TRBD1 as D (6 bases). In germline, CDR1 is SGHRS, CDR2 YFSETQ. Trimming shortened V by 0 bases and J by 8 bases, and 17 bases separated the two germline ends. The CDR3 is made up of 15 amino acids. CDR3 in amino acids: CASSLDLGHGKEAFF. The CDR3 DNA follows: TGCGCCAGCAGCTTGGACCTGGGACATGGAAAAGAAGCTTTCTTT.

This clone showed up just a few times. J is TRBJ2-3 and V is TRBV4-1; tentative D call: TRBD2 (5 bases). The CDR3 loop spans 17 amino acids. Trimming left V 0 bases short and J 0 bases short, with 13 bases between. The germline gives CDR1 MGHRA, CDR2 YSYEKL. The CDR3 reads CASSQDLTGTSTDTQYF. The CDR3 DNA follows: TGCGCCAGCAGCCAAGATTTAACGGGAACTAGCACAGATACGCAGTATTTT.

V gene TRBV18 combines with J gene TRBJ2-3; no clear D gene. This CDR3 comprises 14 residues. Germline V gives CDR1 KGHSH, CDR2 LQKENI. Trimming took 3 bases from V and 0 from J, leaving 7 bases between them. CDR3 residues: CASSPLTSTDTQYF. In DNA, the CDR3 is TGTGCCAGCTCACCTCTTACTAGCACAGATACGCAGTATTTT. Using reference TRBV18 and TRBJ2-3 for the parts outside the CDR3, the full variable domain is NAGVMQNPRHLVRRRGQEARLRCSPMKGHSHVYWYRQLPEEGLKFMVYLQKENIIDESGMPKERFSAEFPKEGPSILRIQQVVRGDSAAYFCASSPLTSTDTQYFGPGTRLTVL.

This rearrangement joins TRBV5-6 to TRBJ2-1, with D perhaps matching TRBD2 (5 bases). Germline V gives CDR1 SGHDT, CDR2 YYEEEE. The germline V and J ends were trimmed by 2 bases and 4 bases, with 13 bases remaining between them. This CDR3 contains 15 residues. DNA of the CDR3: TGTGCCAGCAGCTTTTCTTCGTCGGGATACAATGAGCAGTTCTTC. It yields the protein CASSFSSSGYNEQFF.

The genes are TRBV11-1 and TRBJ2-5; D unclear. The CDR3 is made up of 14 amino acids. Trimming removed 3 bases at V and 5 bases at J, with 13 bases between. Germline V gene data show CDR1 as SGHAT and CDR2 as FQDESV (reference sequence). The CDR3, as DNA: TGTGCCAGCAGCTTTTCCCCACGGGTGGAGACCCAGTACTTC. It specifies CASSFSPRVETQYF.

The rearrangement uses TRBV25-1 and TRBJ2-7; 9 bases are a match to TRBD1. Germline CDR1 reads MGHDK; CDR2 reads SYGVNS. This CDR3 region has 16 residues. V lost 1 base, J lost 2 bases, and 6 bases stayed unmatched. The CDR3 DNA reads TGTGCCAGCAGTGAATGGGGGACAGGGAAACCCTACGAGCAGTACTTC. Residues: CASSEWGTGKPYEQYF.

V and J are TRBV21-1 and TRBJ2-3; the table assigns TRBD2, which was not confirmed against the DNA. TRBV21-1 corresponds to a pseudogene. The CDR3 extends over 18 amino acids. The CDR3 here is CASSKGIGRERVTDTQYF. CDR3 DNA sequence: TGTGCCAGCAGCAAAGGTATCGGGCGGGAGCGGGTCACGGATACGCAGTATTTT.

J is TRBJ1-2 and V is TRBV19, with D possibly matching TRBD1 (5 bases). Per the germline V gene, CDR1 is LNHDA and CDR2 is SQIVND (reference sequence). The CDR3 runs to 14 residues. The germline V and J ends were trimmed by 1 base and 3 bases, with 9 bases remaining between them. CDR3 sequence: CASSIGQTHYGYTF. For the CDR3, the DNA is TGTGCCAGTAGTATAGGACAGACGCACTATGGCTACACCTTC.

The rearrangement links TRBV6-1 to TRBJ2-2, with D possibly matching TRBD2 (5 bases). The CDR3 totals 15 residues. The V end was cut by 11 bases, the J end by 1 base, with 17 bases between. The germline V gene has CDR1 MNHNS and CDR2 SASEGT. The CDR3 reads CALGWGVLNTGELFF. The CDR3 DNA reads TGTGCCCTCGGTTGGGGAGTGCTGAACACCGGGGAGCTGTTTTTT.

The chain uses TRBV5-4 and TRBJ1-1; 7 bases align to TRBD1. Per germline, CDR1 SGHNT and CDR2 YYREEE (reference sequence). J was trimmed by 6 bases and V by 7 bases; bases with no gene match: 9. CDR3 length: 13 amino acids. The CDR3 DNA is TGTGCCAGCCGGGGACAGTTTGGCGCTGAAGCTTTCTTT. Its translation: CASRGQFGAEAFF.

This clone was found a few times. The chain links TRBV5-1 to TRBJ1-2; 8 bases match TRBD1. Germline loops: CDR1 SGHRS, CDR2 YFSETQ. The CDR3 consists of 15 residues. V lost 0 bases to trimming and J lost 5 bases; unmatched junction nucleotides: 6. The CDR3 here is CASSLGTGPPYGYTF. CDR3 DNA sequence: TGCGCCAGCAGCTTGGGGACAGGGCCCCCTTATGGCTACACCTTC.

This clone was counted a few times. The genes are TRBV2 and TRBJ1-2, with 8 positions matching TRBD1. J lost 1 base, V lost 6 bases, and 10 bases had no gene match. The CDR3 consists of 16 residues. Germline V gene lookup returns CDR1 SNHLY and CDR2 FYNNEI. As DNA, the CDR3 is TGTGCCAGCAGCCTGGACAGGGCCGTACTTAACTATGGCTACACCTTC. It codes for CASSLDRAVLNYGYTF.

This clone showed up just a few times. The rearrangement links TRBV27 to TRBJ2-7; 7 positions match TRBD2. Germline CDR1 reads MNHEY; CDR2 reads SMNVEV (reference sequence). This CDR3 has 13 residues. Trimming removed 6 bases from V and 10 bases from J; junction bases left unmatched: 12. The CDR3 DNA is TGTGCCAGCAGAGGCGGGAGCTCCTACCTCCAGTACTTC. It codes for CASRGGSSYLQYF.

J is TRBJ1-1 and V is TRBV7-3, with a possible D match to TRBD1 (5 bases). The germline CDR1 and CDR2 sequences are SGHTA and FQGTGA. The CDR3 runs 15 residues. V was pared by 8 bases and J by 1 base, with 17 bases between. CDR3 sequence reads: CASRRGGTSNTEAFF. Here the CDR3 DNA reads TGTGCCAGCCGCCGCGGGGGGACCTCGAACACTGAAGCTTTCTTT. Looking up the rest from reference TRBV7-3 and TRBJ1-1 gives the full variable domain: GAGVSQTPSNKVTEKGKYVELRCDPISGHTALYWYRQSLGQGPEFLIYFQGTGAADDSGLPNDRFFAVRPEGSVSTLKIQRTERGDSAVYLCASRRGGTSNTEAFFGQGTRLTVV.

This clone appeared a few times. This chain links TRBV7-2 with TRBJ1-6; no reliable D call. Trimming left V 2 bases short and J 0 bases short, with 5 bases between. This CDR3 is built from 15 residues. Germline V lookup: CDR1 SGHTA, CDR2 FQGNSA. Written as DNA, the CDR3 is TGTGCCAGCAGCTTACGGGACTCCTATAATTCACCCCTCCACTTT. Protein: CASSLRDSYNSPLHF.

This clone was observed a handful of times. The V call is TRBV7-7, the J call TRBJ2-1, with 13 nucleotides matching TRBD2. After removal of 3 bases from V and 5 bases from J, the junction contained 4 bases not matched to a gene. The germline gives CDR1 SSHAT, CDR2 FNYEAQ (reference sequence). This CDR3 has 16 residues. CDR3 sequence reads: CASSFLGLAGDNEQFF. DNA for the CDR3: TGTGCCAGCAGCTTTCTAGGACTAGCGGGAGACAATGAGCAGTTCTTC.

The V call is TRBV11-2, the J call TRBJ2-7; 7 bases map to TRBD1. The CDR3 is 16 residues long. Germline loops: CDR1 SGHAT, CDR2 FQNNGV. Trimming at V came to 3 bases and at J to 5 bases, leaving 13 bases not matched to a gene. CDR3 DNA: TGTGCCAGCAGCTTCTGGACAGGCCCACCTCGGGACGAGCAGTACTTC. Its protein product is CASSFWTGPPRDEQYF.

The chain employs TRBV6-5 and TRBJ2-7; weak D call: TRBD1 (6 bases). The CDR3 sequence is 13 residues long. Trimming took off 0 bases at V and 7 bases at J, with 10 bases between the two ends. Per the germline V gene, CDR1 is MNHEY and CDR2 is SVGAGI. The CDR3 loop reads CASSYSGAWEQYF. CDR3 coding DNA: TGTGCCAGCAGTTACTCGGGGGCTTGGGAGCAGTACTTC.

This sequence joins TRBV6-5 and TRBJ2-7; 7 positions match TRBD1. With V trimmed by 6 bases and J by 0 bases, 5 bases remained unmatched. The length of the CDR3 is 14 residues. Germline values: CDR1 MNHEY, CDR2 SVGAGI. Here the CDR3 DNA reads TGTGCCAGCAGAGACAGGGCCAGCTCCTACGAGCAGTACTTC. This translates into CASRDRASSYEQYF.

This clone was detected a few times. The genes are TRBV25-1 and TRBJ2-3; D not resolved. V gave up 5 bases and J gave up 4 bases, with 10 bases separating them. The CDR3 extends over 13 amino acids. Germline V lookup: CDR1 MGHDK, CDR2 SYGVNS. This chain's CDR3 is CASSLVIADTQYF. The CDR3 bases are TGTGCCAGCAGTCTCGTCATAGCAGATACGCAGTATTTT.

This clone has a handful of counts. The CDR3 region is CATSRDIAGDHKFF. The CDR3 nucleotides read TGTGCCACCAGCAGAGATATAGCGGGAGATCATAAGTTCTTC. The rearrangement links TRBV15 to TRBJ2-1; 9 bases map to TRBD2. CDR3 length: 14 amino acids. From germline, CDR1 is LNHNV and CDR2 YYDKDF (reference sequence). V shed 0 bases, J shed 14 bases, and the junction held 8 bases outside the gene matches.

This clone was seen more than once but under ten times. The chain employs TRBV6-5 and TRBJ2-7; 7 nucleotides line up with TRBD1. The junction had 12 bases not matched to a gene; V was cut back by 7 bases and J by 3 bases. Germline values: CDR1 MNHEY, CDR2 SVGAGI. This CDR3 has 15 residues. The chain's CDR3 is CASIGDGAGGYEQYF. The CDR3 DNA reads TGTGCCAGCATTGGCGACGGGGCAGGGGGCTACGAGCAGTACTTC.

The rearrangement uses TRBV6-1 and TRBJ2-5, with 9 positions matching TRBD1. The germline CDR1 and CDR2 sequences are MNHNS and SASEGT. The CDR3 totals 15 residues. V lost 8 bases and J lost 1; bases outside the gene matches: 8. In DNA, the CDR3 is TGTGCCAGCGGAGGCCGGGACAGGGTCCAAGAGACCCAGTACTTC. Its protein product is CASGGRDRVQETQYF.

The chain joins TRBV7-9 to TRBJ1-1; D gene ambiguous. The CDR3 length is 13 residues. V was shortened by 1 base and J by 5 bases, with 8 bases between the two germline ends. Germline CDR1 SEHNR, CDR2 FQNEAQ (reference sequence). CDR3 sequence (DNA): TGTGCCAGCAGCTTAGGTTTGAGAACTGAAGCTTTCTTT. It yields the protein CASSLGLRTEAFF.

This clone was counted a few times. The chain joins TRBV30 to TRBJ2-7, with a tentative D call TRBD1 (6 bases). Trimming removed 5 bases at V and 2 bases at J, with 13 bases between. Per germline, CDR1 GTSNPN and CDR2 SVGIG (reference sequence). This CDR3 is built from 13 residues. CDR3 bases: TGTGCCTGGTCTACAGGGAACCCCTACGAGCAGTACTTC. Protein sequence: CAWSTGNPYEQYF.

This chain joins TRBV6-5 and TRBJ1-2; 7 bases agree with TRBD1. The CDR3 has 15 residues. Germline CDR1 reads MNHEY; CDR2 reads SVGAGI. The junction had 10 bases not matched to a gene; V was cut back by 6 bases and J by 3 bases. The CDR3 DNA follows: TGTGCCAGCAGGTTGCAGGGGGACTGGGACTATGGCTACACCTTC. Translating gives CASRLQGDWDYGYTF.

There are a few counts of this clone. V usage is TRBV5-4 and J usage is TRBJ2-7, with a tentative D call TRBD2 (6 bases). V lost 0 bases and J lost 7, with 11 bases in between. Germline CDR1 and CDR2: SGHNT and YYREEE (reference sequence). The CDR3 totals 13 residues. The CDR3 sequence is CASSLGGVEEQYF. CDR3 DNA sequence: TGTGCCAGCAGCTTGGGGGGGGTAGAAGAGCAGTACTTC. The full variable domain, with the rest looked up from reference TRBV5-4 and TRBJ2-7, is ETGVTQSPTHLIKTRGQQVTLRCSSQSGHNTVSWYQQALGQGPQFIFQYYREEENGRGNFPPRFSGLQFPNYSSELNVNALELDDSALYLCASSLGGVEEQYFGPGTRLTVT.